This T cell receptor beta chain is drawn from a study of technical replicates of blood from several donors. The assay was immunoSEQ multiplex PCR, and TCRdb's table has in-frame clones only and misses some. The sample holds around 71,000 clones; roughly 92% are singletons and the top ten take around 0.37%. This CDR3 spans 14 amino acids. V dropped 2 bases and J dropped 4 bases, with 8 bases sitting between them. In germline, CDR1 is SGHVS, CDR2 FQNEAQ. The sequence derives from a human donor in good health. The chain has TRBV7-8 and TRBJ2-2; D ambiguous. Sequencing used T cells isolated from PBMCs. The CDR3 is CASSLWASTGELFF. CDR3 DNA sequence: TGTGCCAGCAGCTTATGGGCCTCCACCGGGGAGCTGTTTTTT.